These 26 T cell receptor beta chains share one sample of origin, sequenced in a study of blood T cell repertoires in COVID-19. TCRdb's table, derived via immunoSEQ multiplex PCR, lists solely in-frame clones and lacks some. The table lists tens of thousands of clones, over 80% of them singletons. The sequenced sample consisted of peripheral blood. The receptor set was obtained from a man aged 45-60 years with active COVID-19.

V gene TRBV18 combines with J gene TRBJ1-2, with TRBD1 matching 12 bases. The germline V gene has CDR1 KGHSH and CDR2 LQKENI. V lost 4 bases, J lost 6 bases, and 15 bases stayed unmatched. There are 18 residues in the CDR3. CDR3: CASSLGPGTGGSSHGYTF. As DNA, the CDR3 is TGTGCCAGCTCACTCGGTCCCGGGACAGGGGGCTCTTCCCATGGCTACACCTTC. Drawing the rest from reference TRBV18 and TRBJ1-2, the complete variable domain is NAGVMQNPRHLVRRRGQEARLRCSPMKGHSHVYWYRQLPEEGLKFMVYLQKENIIDESGMPKERFSAEFPKEGPSILRIQQVVRGDSAAYFCASSLGPGTGGSSHGYTFGSGTRLTVV.

CDR3 region: CASSQEVAQTSISPLHF. The CDR3, as DNA: TGCGCCAGCAGCCAAGAAGTGGCACAGACGTCAATTTCACCCCTCCACTTT. The V and J genes are TRBV4-1 and TRBJ1-6; D uncertain. Trimming stripped 0 bases from V and 9 bases from J, with 18 bases between. This CDR3 spans 17 amino acids. The germline CDR1 and CDR2 sequences are MGHRA and YSYEKL.

The genes are TRBV18 and TRBJ2-1; TRBD1 is a possible D gene (5 bases). V was trimmed by 3 bases and J by 8 bases, leaving 14 bases between them. Germline CDR1 and CDR2: KGHSH and LQKENI. The CDR3 spans 14 residues. The CDR3 sequence: CASSPQGTIYEQFF. The CDR3 nucleotides are TGTGCCAGCTCACCGCAGGGAACTATCTATGAGCAGTTCTTC.

This clone appeared once. V gene TRBV6-6 combines with J gene TRBJ2-7, with 7 bases that match TRBD2. Germline V gene lookup returns CDR1 MNHNY and CDR2 SVGAGI (reference sequence). After removal of 10 bases from V and 4 bases from J, the junction contained 13 bases not matched to a gene. CDR3 length equals 14 residues. The CDR3 DNA follows: TGTGCCATCCAGAGCGGGGCCCCAGAATACGAGCAGTACTTC. This codes for CAIQSGAPEYEQYF.

Here the CDR3 reads CASRPQGAGGELFF. The CDR3 coding sequence is TGTGCCAGCAGGCCACAGGGGGCTGGCGGGGAGCTGTTTTTT. The chain is built from TRBV5-6 and TRBJ2-2, with 9 bases matching TRBD1. The ends lost 5 bases at V and 7 bases at J; junction bases unmatched: 6. CDR1 is SGHDT, CDR2 YYEEEE, per germline. The CDR3 length is 14 residues.

V is TRBV7-9 and J is TRBJ2-4; no definite D call. The germline V gene encodes CDR1 SEHNR and CDR2 FQNEAQ (reference sequence). The CDR3 consists of 13 residues. Deletions cut 0 bases from V and 7 bases from J, with 7 bases between. CDR3 protein: CASSLASANIQYF. DNA for the CDR3: TGTGCCAGCAGCTTAGCGTCTGCGAACATTCAGTACTTC. The full variable domain, completed using reference TRBV7-9 and TRBJ2-4, is DTGVSQNPRHKITKRGQNVTFRCDPISEHNRLYWYRQTLGQGPEFLTYFQNEAQLEKSRLLSDRFSAERPKGSFSTLEIQRTEQGDSAMYLCASSLASANIQYFGAGTRLSVL.

The V and J genes are TRBV5-6 and TRBJ2-1; 9 bases agree with TRBD1. CDR3 length equals 15 residues. Germline V gene sequence: CDR1 SGHDT, CDR2 YYEEEE. V was clipped by 6 bases and J by 0 bases; unmatched bases: 4. As DNA, the CDR3 is TGTGCCAGCATCCGACAGGGGGTCTCCTACAATGAGCAGTTCTTC. It is translated as CASIRQGVSYNEQFF.

The chain has TRBV28 and TRBJ2-2, with D unclear. The CDR3 covers 15 residues. Trimming cost V 2 bases and J 4 bases, with 11 bases left between them. Germline V gene data show CDR1 as MDHEN and CDR2 as SYDVKM. CDR3 nucleotides: TGTGCCAGCAGTTTACCCCCGGCTAGCACCGGGGAGCTGTTTTTT. It is translated as CASSLPPASTGELFF.

The rearrangement joins TRBV19 to TRBJ1-2; TRBD1 matches at 7 bases. CDR3 length: 15 residues. Germline values: CDR1 LNHDA, CDR2 SQIVND (reference sequence). V shed 5 bases and J 4 bases; nucleotides not matched to a gene: 10. The CDR3: CASSAFDRASYGYTF. The CDR3, as DNA: TGTGCCAGTAGTGCCTTCGACAGGGCCTCCTATGGCTACACCTTC.

The gene calls are TRBV19 and TRBJ2-2, with D uncertain. Trimming took off 5 bases at V and 0 bases at J, with 7 bases between the two ends. The germline V gene encodes CDR1 LNHDA and CDR2 SQIVND (reference sequence). The CDR3 contains 14 residues. CDR3 nucleotide sequence: TGTGCCAGTAGTCAAACGGCGAACACCGGGGAGCTGTTTTTT. Protein: CASSQTANTGELFF.

The V gene is TRBV29-1, the J gene TRBJ1-6; TRBD1 matches 7 bases. The CDR3 has 16 amino acids. CDR1 is SQVTM, CDR2 ANQGSEA, per germline. After removal of 7 bases from V and 10 bases from J, the junction contained 19 bases not matched to a gene. The DNA of the CDR3 is TGCAGCGCCAGATTGAACCGGGACAGTCCTACCTCACCCCTCCACTTT. Its protein is CSARLNRDSPTSPLHF. Based on the CDR3 plus reference TRBV29-1 and TRBJ1-6, the full variable domain is SAVISQKPSRDICQRGTSLTIQCQVDSQVTMMFWYRQQPGQSLTLIATANQGSEATYESGFVIDKFPISRPNLTFSTLTVSNMSPEDSSIYLCSARLNRDSPTSPLHFGNGTRLTVT.

V usage is TRBV3-1 (or the pseudogene TRBV3-2) and J usage is TRBJ1-6, with D perhaps TRBD1 (5 bases). This CDR3 comprises 16 residues. CDR1 and CDR2 (germline): LGHDT, YNNKEL (reference sequence). The ends were cut back, 2 bases at V and 6 bases at J, with 14 bases in the middle. CDR3 in DNA: TGTGCCAGCAGCCAACGGGTGACAGTGACTAATTCACCCCTCCACTTT. Protein product: CASSQRVTVTNSPLHF.

This clone was seen only a few times. V and J are TRBV2 and TRBJ1-4, with 10 bases that match TRBD1. Germline trimming cut 5 bases from V and 16 bases from J; bases unmatched to any gene: 7. The CDR3 is 12 residues long. Per the germline V gene, CDR1 is SNHLY and CDR2 is FYNNEI. CDR3 sequence: CASSLTRDRGFF. DNA for the CDR3: TGTGCCAGCAGTCTCACCCGGGACAGGGGGTTTTTT.

V is TRBV5-5 and J is TRBJ2-7; D is ambiguous. The CDR3 spans 15 residues. The V end lost 0 bases, the J end lost 6 bases, and 16 bases lay between the germline ends. CDR1 is SGHKS and CDR2 is YYEKEE in the germline V gene (reference sequence). The CDR3 bases are TGTGCCAGCAGCTTGGCTCTGGGCCCCCAGAGCGAGCAGTACTTC. Translated, it gives CASSLALGPQSEQYF.

This clone has only one observation. This chain uses TRBV27 with TRBJ2-1; 7 bases agree with TRBD2. The CDR3 is 15 amino acids. In germline, CDR1 is MNHEY, CDR2 SMNVEV (reference sequence). With V trimmed by 2 bases and J by 7 bases, 8 bases remained unmatched. The CDR3 loop is CASSLVGLAVNEQFF. The CDR3 DNA follows: TGTGCCAGCAGTTTAGTCGGGCTAGCGGTGAATGAGCAGTTCTTC.

The rearrangement joins TRBV5-1 to TRBJ1-1; tentative D call: TRBD1 (5 bases). The germline gives CDR1 SGHRS, CDR2 YFSETQ. The V gene lost 3 bases and the J gene lost 10 bases, with 22 bases spanning the gap. CDR3 length: 15 amino acids. CDR3 nucleotides: TGCGCCAGCAGCTCCCAAACCCCGGGACTGGAAGGAGCTTTCTTT. Encoded protein: CASSSQTPGLEGAFF.

This rearrangement joins TRBV6-5 to TRBJ2-1, with D perhaps matching TRBD2 (5 bases). Germline V gene lookup returns CDR1 MNHEY and CDR2 SVGAGI. This CDR3 spans 14 amino acids. The V and J ends lost 7 bases and 1 base respectively, with 11 bases between them. The CDR3 nucleotides read TGTGCCAGCACATGGAGGTCGTCCTACAATGAGCAGTTCTTC. Amino acids: CASTWRSSYNEQFF.

The genes are TRBV19 and TRBJ1-1, with D perhaps TRBD1 (6 bases). Germline lookup yields CDR1 LNHDA and CDR2 SQIVND (reference sequence). Trimming pared 3 bases from V and 2 bases from J, leaving 10 bases between. This CDR3 region has 14 residues. This CDR3 reads CASSMTDSNTEAFF. CDR3 DNA: TGTGCCAGTAGTATGACGGACAGTAACACTGAAGCTTTCTTT. Drawing the rest from reference TRBV19 and TRBJ1-1, the complete variable domain is DGGITQSPKYLFRKEGQNVTLSCEQNLNHDAMYWYRQDPGQGLRLIYYSQIVNDFQKGDIAEGYSVSREKKESFPLTVTSAQKNPTAFYLCASSMTDSNTEAFFGQGTRLTVV.

CDR3: CASSTDAGQGVYEQFF. The DNA of the CDR3 is TGTGCCAGCAGCACCGACGCGGGACAGGGTGTCTATGAGCAGTTCTTC. V usage is TRBV7-9 and J usage is TRBJ2-1; 9 bases align to TRBD1. V shed 5 bases and J 8 bases; nucleotides not matched to a gene: 13. The CDR3 length is 16 residues. The germline V gene encodes CDR1 SEHNR and CDR2 FQNEAQ (reference sequence).

This clone was recorded once. This chain links TRBV7-8 with TRBJ2-7, with TRBD1 matching 8 bases. The CDR3 length is 14 residues. Germline V gene data show CDR1 as SGHVS and CDR2 as FQNEAQ. With V trimmed by 5 bases and J by 3 bases, 6 bases remained unmatched. The DNA for the CDR3 is TGTGCCAGCAGCCTAACAGACAGGGGCTACGAGCAGTACTTC. Translated, it gives CASSLTDRGYEQYF.

The J gene is TRBJ2-3, the V gene TRBV5-1; 15 bases match TRBD2. J gave up 8 bases and V 3 bases, and 19 bases lay outside the gene matches. CDR3 length: 20 amino acids. Germline V lookup: CDR1 SGHRS, CDR2 YFSETQ. CDR3 coding DNA: TGCGCCAGCAGCTCTGGGACTAGCGGGGGGAACATTTTTAGGACAAGTACGCAGTATTTT. Translated: CASSSGTSGGNIFRTSTQYF.

The chain carries TRBV5-4 and TRBJ2-3; D possibly corresponds to TRBD1 (6 bases). Germline assignment: CDR1 SGHNT and CDR2 YYREEE (reference sequence). The V end lost 0 bases, the J end lost 4 bases, and 15 bases lay between the germline ends. CDR3 size: 16 residues. CDR3 nucleotides: TGTGCCAGCAGCTTGGGAGGGGGAACCTATGCAGATACGCAGTATTTT. As protein: CASSLGGGTYADTQYF.

The rearrangement links TRBV4-3 to TRBJ1-6, with D tentatively TRBD1 (5 bases). The germline gives CDR1 LGHNA, CDR2 YSLEER. V lost 4 bases, J lost 5 bases, and 9 bases lay in between. The CDR3 loop spans 14 amino acids. The CDR3 spells CASSPDTNNSPLHF. CDR3 coding DNA: TGCGCCAGCAGCCCGGACACAAATAATTCACCCCTCCACTTT.

With respect to this clone: This clone may be a read error of a much larger clone one base away. Other DNA sequences of this sample code for an identical CDR3. The V call is TRBV6-5, the J call TRBJ1-2; 11 bases are a match to TRBD1. V lost 0 bases to trimming and J lost 4 bases; unmatched junction nucleotides: 4. CDR3 length: 16 amino acids. Germline CDR1 MNHEY, CDR2 SVGAGI. In DNA, the CDR3 is TGTGCCAGCAGTTACTCGAGGACAGGGGGCGGCTATGGCTACACCTTC. It yields the protein CASSYSRTGGGYGYTF.

This clone was seen a single time. This chain links TRBV5-1 with TRBJ2-5, with 7 positions matching TRBD2. Trimming at V came to 1 base and at J to 0 bases, leaving 6 bases not matched to a gene. Germline lookup yields CDR1 SGHRS and CDR2 YFSETQ. CDR3 length: 16 amino acids. CDR3 protein: CASSLRPAGNQETQYF. The CDR3 region has the DNA TGCGCCAGCAGCTTGAGACCAGCGGGAAACCAAGAGACCCAGTACTTC.

This chain links TRBV18 with TRBJ1-1; D call uncertain. This CDR3 is 15 amino acids long. Germline CDR1 reads KGHSH; CDR2 reads LQKENI. The ends were cut back, 0 bases at V and 2 bases at J, with 10 bases in the middle. The CDR3 is CASSPPGQENTEAFF. CDR3 DNA: TGTGCCAGCTCACCACCGGGCCAGGAAAACACTGAAGCTTTCTTT.